This TCR beta chain was obtained from a study of blood T cell repertoires in COVID-19. Study context: PBMCs, B-cell-depleted T cells, or T cells were the source of the cDNA or gDNA that made up the material.

Assignment of participants to cohorts was predicated upon participant-reported clinical history. Cohort 3 donors counted as recovered after two negative PCRs, clearance, or resolved symptoms. Original handling: Amplified reference gene primers provided the basis for estimating nucleated cell counts. TCRdb's copy holds only in-frame clones and misses some; the assay was immunoSEQ multiplex PCR. V and J calls and clone size are copied from that table; D and trimming were computed from the DNA. The sample holds about 400,000 clones, just under 90% seen once. CDR1 and CDR2 (germline): DFQATT, SNEGSKA (reference sequence). This CDR3 is built from 11 residues. V shed 1 base and J shed 4 bases, with 4 bases lying between them.

This TCR was sampled from a woman aged 45 to 65 who had recovered from COVID-19. Sequencing input: PBMCs or T cells enriched from blood (not recorded which). V is TRBV20-1 and J is TRBJ1-1; D unclear. The CDR3 region is CSARASTEAFF. DNA of the CDR3: TGCAGTGCTAGAGCCAGCACTGAAGCTTTCTTT.